This entry lists 26 T cell receptor beta chains sequenced from one sample in a study of technical replicates of blood from several donors. Repertoires were generated with immunoSEQ multiplex PCR, while TCRdb's copy carries only in-frame clones and drops some. Of some 60,000 clones detected, 91% appear once; the ten largest clones hold approximately 3.6%. Material: PBMCs. The receptors originated from a human donor in good health. Some clones in this sample may be carry-over from other donors' samples.

This chain joins TRBV6-5 and TRBJ1-2, with 9 nucleotides matching TRBD1. Germline V gives CDR1 MNHEY, CDR2 SVGAGI. The CDR3 has 16 amino acids. Unmatched junction bases numbered 6, after V lost 4 bases and J lost 0 bases. For the CDR3, the DNA is TGTGCCAGCAGTTGGAATCGGGACAGGGCTAACTATGGCTACACCTTC. Amino acid sequence: CASSWNRDRANYGYTF.

This chain uses TRBV6-4 with TRBJ2-2; D might be TRBD2 (5 bases). The V gene lost 4 bases and the J gene lost 5 bases, with 14 bases spanning the gap. This CDR3 spans 15 amino acids. The germline CDR1 and CDR2 sequences are MRHNA and SNTAGT. The CDR3 bases are TGTGCCAGCAGTGTAGAACACCGAGGGACCGGGGAGCTGTTTTTT. Amino acids: CASSVEHRGTGELFF.

This clone showed up just once. This chain joins TRBV9 and TRBJ2-1; D call uncertain. V was trimmed by 4 bases and J by 4 bases, leaving 12 bases between them. In germline, CDR1 is SGDLS, CDR2 YYNGEE. This CDR3 contains 14 residues. The CDR3 region has the DNA TGTGCCAGCAGCCCTAAAACCATTTACAATGAGCAGTTCTTC. Translation gives CASSPKTIYNEQFF.

The genes are TRBV5-4 and TRBJ1-4; D is possibly TRBD1 (5 bases). This CDR3 has 13 residues. V was trimmed by 4 bases and J by 4 bases, leaving 8 bases between them. The V gene's germline CDR1 is SGHNT and CDR2 YYREEE (reference sequence). CDR3 coding DNA: TGTGCCAGCAGCCAGGGAAGTAATGAAAAACTGTTTTTT. Protein sequence: CASSQGSNEKLFF. The whole variable domain, remainder taken from reference TRBV5-4 and TRBJ1-4, is ETGVTQSPTHLIKTRGQQVTLRCSSQSGHNTVSWYQQALGQGPQFIFQYYREEENGRGNFPPRFSGLQFPNYSSELNVNALELDDSALYLCASSQGSNEKLFFGSGTQLSVL.

The V call is TRBV4-1, the J call TRBJ1-5; D ambiguous. Germline V gene data show CDR1 as MGHRA and CDR2 as YSYEKL. This CDR3 has 14 residues. Trimming removed 0 bases from V and 9 bases from J, with 12 bases in between. The CDR3 DNA sequence: TGCGCCAGCAGCCAAGAAGAGGGCGGAGGGCCCCAGCATTTT. Its protein is CASSQEEGGGPQHF.

The chain uses TRBV4-3 and TRBJ2-2; the match to TRBD2 covers 10 bases. Germline V gives CDR1 LGHNA, CDR2 YSLEER. The V gene end was trimmed by 0 bases and the J gene end by 3 bases; junction bases not matched to a gene: 7. This CDR3 spans 18 amino acids. The CDR3 loop reads CASSQEGAGGVYTGELFF. The CDR3 bases are TGCGCCAGCAGCCAAGAGGGAGCGGGAGGGGTTTACACCGGGGAGCTGTTTTTT.

This chain links TRBV4-3 with TRBJ1-2; D may be TRBD1 (5 bases). Trimming took off 0 bases at V and 8 bases at J, with 13 bases between the two ends. The CDR3 has 14 amino acids. Germline CDR1 is LGHNA and CDR2 is YSLEER. The CDR3 bases are TGCGCCAGCAGCCAAGATAGGGGCCGCTGGGGCTACACCTTC. Protein sequence: CASSQDRGRWGYTF.

This rearrangement joins TRBV6-6 to TRBJ2-5; 8 bases are a match to TRBD1. The V gene end was trimmed by 8 bases and the J gene end by 5 bases; junction bases not matched to a gene: 10. Germline loops: CDR1 MNHNY, CDR2 SVGAGI (reference sequence). This CDR3 is built from 14 residues. The DNA of the CDR3 is TGTGCCAGCCGCGAGCCAGGGGGCATCGAGACCCAGTACTTC. It encodes CASREPGGIETQYF.

The genes are TRBV18 and TRBJ1-2, with D perhaps matching TRBD1 (5 bases). This CDR3 is built from 14 residues. V was shortened by 3 bases and J by 3 bases, with 11 bases between the two germline ends. Germline values: CDR1 KGHSH, CDR2 LQKENI. CDR3 region: CASSPGLKDYGYTF. CDR3 coding DNA: TGTGCCAGCTCACCGGGACTGAAAGACTATGGCTACACCTTC.

The J gene is TRBJ2-7, the V gene TRBV9; D possibly corresponds to TRBD2 (6 bases). The CDR3 sequence is 15 residues long. Germline V CDR1 and CDR2: SGDLS, YYNGEE. V was clipped by 4 bases and J by 7 bases, with 21 bases between them. CDR3 amino acids: CASSPAGLPWGEQYF. The CDR3 region has the DNA TGTGCCAGCAGCCCCGCGGGACTTCCTTGGGGGGAGCAGTACTTC.

The chain joins TRBV19 to TRBJ2-7; D perhaps matches TRBD1 (5 bases). The CDR3 contains 13 residues. Germline V gene data show CDR1 as LNHDA and CDR2 as SQIVND (reference sequence). Trimming removed 6 bases from V and 0 bases from J, with 9 bases in between. The CDR3 DNA follows: TGTGCCAGTAGCGACAGCTACTCCTACGAGCAGTACTTC. It codes for CASSDSYSYEQYF. Drawing the rest from reference TRBV19 and TRBJ2-7, the complete variable domain is DGGITQSPKYLFRKEGQNVTLSCEQNLNHDAMYWYRQDPGQGLRLIYYSQIVNDFQKGDIAEGYSVSREKKESFPLTVTSAQKNPTAFYLCASSDSYSYEQYFGPGTRLTVT.

This rearrangement joins TRBV4-1 to TRBJ2-3, with 9 bases lining up with TRBD2. V shed 4 bases, J shed 1 base, and the junction held 9 bases outside the gene matches. The CDR3 length is 17 residues. Germline V lookup: CDR1 MGHRA, CDR2 YSYEKL. The CDR3 nucleotides are TGCGCCAGCAGCCGCCAGAGTGAGCGGGGGGGCACAGATACGCAGTATTTT. Encoded protein: CASSRQSERGGTDTQYF.

This clone was counted only a few times. The V gene is TRBV12-5, the J gene TRBJ2-5, with 14 nucleotides matching TRBD2. Germline V gene sequence: CDR1 LGHNT, CDR2 FRNRAP. The CDR3 runs 20 residues. V was pared by 3 bases and J by 0 bases, with 12 bases of the junction left unmatched. CDR3: CASGLHLGGLAGVHQETQYF. The CDR3 DNA follows: TGTGCTAGTGGTTTACACCTCGGGGGACTAGCGGGAGTCCACCAAGAGACCCAGTACTTC.

The chain has TRBV28 and TRBJ2-7; 8 nucleotides line up with TRBD1. This CDR3 contains 14 residues. Trimming cost V 3 bases and J 6 bases; bases outside gene matches: 7. Germline V gene data show CDR1 as MDHEN and CDR2 as SYDVKM. DNA for the CDR3: TGTGCCAGCAGTTTCAGACAGGGGATGGGCGAGCAGTACTTC. Translated: CASSFRQGMGEQYF.

This clone was seen once. The V gene is TRBV5-3, the J gene TRBJ1-5; 7 bases align to TRBD1. TRBV5-3 is an ORF, and what it does is uncertain. Trimming at V came to 4 bases and at J to 1 base, leaving 11 bases not matched to a gene. The CDR3 is made up of 17 amino acids. The chain's CDR3 is CARSNRHRGLSNQPQHF. The CDR3 coding sequence is TGTGCCAGAAGCAACAGACACAGGGGTCTGAGCAATCAGCCCCAGCATTTT.

This clone has more than one count but fewer than ten. J is TRBJ1-1 and V is TRBV30; 8 bases are shared with TRBD1. The germline CDR1 and CDR2 sequences are GTSNPN and SVGIG (reference sequence). V trimming: 8 bases; J trimming: 3 bases; junction bases outside the gene matches: 14. The length of the CDR3 is 15 residues. As DNA, the CDR3 is TGTGCCGGACGACAGGGGAGTTTCGGGGACACTGAAGCTTTCTTT. Encoded protein: CAGRQGSFGDTEAFF.

The rearrangement links TRBV10-3 to TRBJ1-1; 7 nucleotides match TRBD1. The CDR3 has 12 residues. The germline CDR1 and CDR2 sequences are ENHRY and SYGVKD. The V gene end was trimmed by 8 bases and the J gene end by 6 bases; junction bases not matched to a gene: 6. The CDR3 here is CAIGEGGPEAFF. In nucleotides, the CDR3 is TGTGCCATCGGGGAAGGGGGCCCTGAAGCTTTCTTT.

The chain combines TRBV5-8 with TRBJ2-1; a possible D gene is TRBD1 (6 bases). Germline-derived CDR1 and CDR2 are SGHTS and YDEGEE. This CDR3 spans 15 amino acids. V lost 0 bases and J 9 bases, leaving 16 bases between the germline ends. The CDR3 protein is CASSLVGQLRGEQFF. CDR3 nucleotide sequence: TGTGCCAGCAGCTTGGTAGGACAGCTTAGGGGTGAGCAGTTCTTC. Complete variable domain (other parts from reference TRBV5-8 and TRBJ2-1): EAGVTQSPTHLIKTRGQQATLRCSPISGHTSVYWYQQALGLGLQFLLWYDEGEERNRGNFPPRFSGRQFPNYSSELNVNALELEDSALYLCASSLVGQLRGEQFFGPGTRLTVL.

The table lists this clone with a count of one. The V call is TRBV27, the J call TRBJ2-2; D is undetermined. CDR3 length equals 14 residues. Per the germline V gene, CDR1 is MNHEY and CDR2 is SMNVEV (reference sequence). Trimming stripped 2 bases from V and 3 bases from J, with 7 bases between. The CDR3 loop reads CASSLLTDTGELFF. The CDR3 coding sequence is TGTGCCAGCAGTTTACTTACGGACACCGGGGAGCTGTTTTTT.

The chain couples TRBV4-2 to TRBJ2-3; 11 bases are shared with TRBD2. V shed 2 bases and J 9 bases; nucleotides not matched to a gene: 13. Germline V CDR1 and CDR2: LGHNA, YNFKEQ. The CDR3 spans 17 residues. The CDR3 DNA reads TGTGCCAGCAGCCAACAAGGGGGACTAGCGGATTGGGACACGCAGTATTTT. It translates to CASSQQGGLADWDTQYF.

The V and J genes are TRBV7-3 and TRBJ1-1; no clear D gene. V dropped 5 bases and J dropped 2 bases, with 9 bases sitting between them. The V gene's germline CDR1 is SGHTA and CDR2 FQGTGA. This CDR3 is 13 amino acids long. DNA of the CDR3: TGTGCCAGCAGCGAGGCTAGAAACACTGAAGCTTTCTTT. Its translation is CASSEARNTEAFF.

This sequence joins TRBV6-5 and TRBJ2-4; D perhaps matches TRBD2 (6 bases). This CDR3 has 15 residues. Germline V gene data show CDR1 as MNHEY and CDR2 as SVGAGI. V lost 0 bases, J lost 9 bases, and 15 bases lay in between. The CDR3 protein is CASSYSRLVGSIQYF. CDR3 DNA sequence: TGTGCCAGCAGTTACTCCCGACTAGTAGGGAGCATTCAGTACTTC.

The chain carries TRBV27 and TRBJ2-1, with 10 bases fitting TRBD2. The germline CDR1 and CDR2 sequences are MNHEY and SMNVEV (reference sequence). Trimming at V came to 6 bases and at J to 9 bases, leaving 8 bases not matched to a gene. The CDR3 has 14 amino acids. The CDR3 sequence: CASRDSGRAGEQFF. The DNA of the CDR3 is TGTGCCAGCAGAGACAGCGGGAGGGCCGGTGAGCAGTTCTTC.

This chain uses TRBV5-6 with TRBJ2-2; TRBD1 aligns across 9 bases. V trimming: 5 bases; J trimming: 7 bases; junction bases outside the gene matches: 9. This CDR3 spans 15 amino acids. CDR1 and CDR2 (germline): SGHDT, YYEEEE. The CDR3 DNA reads as TGTGCCAGCAGGCGACAGGGGGGCGCAGGCGGGGAGCTGTTTTTT. Translation gives CASRRQGGAGGELFF.

The V gene is TRBV9, the J gene TRBJ1-4; 10 nucleotides align to TRBD1. CDR1 is SGDLS and CDR2 is YYNGEE in the germline V gene. V shed 4 bases, J shed 7 bases, and the junction held 7 bases outside the gene matches. This CDR3 is built from 15 residues. CDR3 sequence: CASSPLGTGAEKLFF. The CDR3 region has the DNA TGTGCCAGCAGCCCTCTCGGGACAGGGGCTGAAAAACTGTTTTTT.

This chain links TRBV19 with TRBJ1-2; perhaps TRBD1 as D (6 bases). V lost 1 base and J 8 bases, leaving 11 bases between the germline ends. Per germline, CDR1 LNHDA and CDR2 SQIVND (reference sequence). This CDR3 is 13 amino acids long. The CDR3 region is CASSIAGTIGYTF. CDR3 in DNA: TGTGCCAGTAGTATAGCCGGGACAATAGGCTACACCTTC. Supplemented by reference TRBV19 and TRBJ1-2, the full variable domain reads DGGITQSPKYLFRKEGQNVTLSCEQNLNHDAMYWYRQDPGQGLRLIYYSQIVNDFQKGDIAEGYSVSREKKESFPLTVTSAQKNPTAFYLCASSIAGTIGYTFGSGTRLTVV.